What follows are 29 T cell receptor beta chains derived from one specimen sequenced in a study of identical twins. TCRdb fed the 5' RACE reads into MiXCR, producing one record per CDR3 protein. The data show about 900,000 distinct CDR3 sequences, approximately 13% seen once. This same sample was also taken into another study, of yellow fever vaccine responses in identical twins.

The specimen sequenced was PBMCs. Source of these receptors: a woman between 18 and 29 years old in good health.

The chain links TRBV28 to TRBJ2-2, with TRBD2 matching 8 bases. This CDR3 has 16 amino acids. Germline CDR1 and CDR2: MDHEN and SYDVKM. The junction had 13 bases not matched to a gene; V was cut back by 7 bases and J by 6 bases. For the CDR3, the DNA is TGTGCCAGCAACTTCCCCGGGACTAGGTTATCCGGGGAGCTGTTTTTT. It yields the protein CASNFPGTRLSGELFF. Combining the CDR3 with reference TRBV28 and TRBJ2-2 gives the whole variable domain DVKVTQSSRYLVKRTGEKVFLECVQDMDHENMFWYRQDPGLGLRLIYFSYDVKMKEKGDIPEGYSVSREKKERFSLILESASTNQTSMYLCASNFPGTRLSGELFFGEGSRLTVL.

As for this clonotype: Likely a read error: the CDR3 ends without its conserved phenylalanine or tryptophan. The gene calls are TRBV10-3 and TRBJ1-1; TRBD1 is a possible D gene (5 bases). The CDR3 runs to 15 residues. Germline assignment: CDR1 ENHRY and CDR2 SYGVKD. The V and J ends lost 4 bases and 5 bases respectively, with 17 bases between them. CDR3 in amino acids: CAISARMEGWTEAFS. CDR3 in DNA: TGTGCCATCAGTGCCCGTATGGAGGGGTGGACTGAAGCTTTCTCT.

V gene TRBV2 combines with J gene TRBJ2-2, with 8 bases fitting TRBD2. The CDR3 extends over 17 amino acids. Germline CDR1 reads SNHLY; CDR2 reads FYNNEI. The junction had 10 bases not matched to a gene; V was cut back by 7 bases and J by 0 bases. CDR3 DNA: TGTGCCAGCACCGAAGGGAAGGGACTAGCGAACACCGGGGAGCTGTTTTTT. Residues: CASTEGKGLANTGELFF.

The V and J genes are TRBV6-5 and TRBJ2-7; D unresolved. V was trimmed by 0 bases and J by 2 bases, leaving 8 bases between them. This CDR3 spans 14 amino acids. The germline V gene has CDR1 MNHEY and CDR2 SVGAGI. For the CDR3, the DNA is TGTGCCAGCAGTTACTCCTGGGAAACCTACGAGCAGTACTTC. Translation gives CASSYSWETYEQYF.

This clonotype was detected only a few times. The DNA for the CDR3 is TGTGCCAGCAGCAAGCCGGGAATAGGGATCGGGGAGCTGTTTTTT. Translation gives CASSKPGIGIGELFF. The chain combines TRBV28 with TRBJ2-2, with D perhaps TRBD2 (5 bases). V was trimmed by 6 bases and J by 7 bases, leaving 18 bases between them. In germline, CDR1 is MDHEN, CDR2 SYDVKM. This CDR3 spans 15 amino acids. Full variable domain (outside the CDR3, taken from reference TRBV28 and TRBJ2-2): DVKVTQSSRYLVKRTGEKVFLECVQDMDHENMFWYRQDPGLGLRLIYFSYDVKMKEKGDIPEGYSVSREKKERFSLILESASTNQTSMYLCASSKPGIGIGELFFGEGSRLTVL.

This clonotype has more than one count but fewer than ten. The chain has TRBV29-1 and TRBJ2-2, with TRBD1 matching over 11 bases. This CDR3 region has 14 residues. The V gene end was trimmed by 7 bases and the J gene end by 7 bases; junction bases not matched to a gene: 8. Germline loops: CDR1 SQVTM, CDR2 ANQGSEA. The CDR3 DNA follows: TGCAGCGACCGGGACAGGGGGTATTGCGGGGAGCTGTTTTTT. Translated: CSDRDRGYCGELFF.

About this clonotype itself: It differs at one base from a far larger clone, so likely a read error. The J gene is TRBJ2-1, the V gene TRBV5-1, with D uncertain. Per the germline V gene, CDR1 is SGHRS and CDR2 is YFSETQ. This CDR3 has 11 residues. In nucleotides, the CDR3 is TGCGCCAGCAGCTTGGGACCTGAGCAGTCCTTC. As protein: CASSLGPEQSF.

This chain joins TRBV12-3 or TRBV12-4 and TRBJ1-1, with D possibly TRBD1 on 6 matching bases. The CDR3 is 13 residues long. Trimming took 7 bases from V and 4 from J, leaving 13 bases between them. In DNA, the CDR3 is TGTGCCAGCACTCTACGGGGGGCCACTGAAGCTTTCTTT. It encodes CASTLRGATEAFF.

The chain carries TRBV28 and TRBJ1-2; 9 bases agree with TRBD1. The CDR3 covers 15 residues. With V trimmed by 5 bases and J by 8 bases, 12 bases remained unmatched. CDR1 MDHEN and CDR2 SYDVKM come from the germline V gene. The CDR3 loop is CASSPLDRGVEGYTF. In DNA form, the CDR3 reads TGTGCCAGCAGTCCCCTGGACAGGGGCGTGGAGGGCTACACCTTC.

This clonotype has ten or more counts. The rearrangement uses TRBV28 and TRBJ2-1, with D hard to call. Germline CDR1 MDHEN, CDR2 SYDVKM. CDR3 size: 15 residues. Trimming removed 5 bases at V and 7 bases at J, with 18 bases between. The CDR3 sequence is CASSRSAGRSNEQFF. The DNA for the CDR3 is TGTGCCAGCAGTCGATCAGCAGGCCGCAGTAATGAGCAGTTCTTC.

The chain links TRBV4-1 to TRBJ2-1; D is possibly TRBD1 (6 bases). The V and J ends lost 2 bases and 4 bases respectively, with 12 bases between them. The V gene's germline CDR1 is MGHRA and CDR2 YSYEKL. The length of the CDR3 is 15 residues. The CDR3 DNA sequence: TGCGCCAGCAGCCAAAATACAGGGATATACAATGAGCAGTTCTTC. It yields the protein CASSQNTGIYNEQFF.

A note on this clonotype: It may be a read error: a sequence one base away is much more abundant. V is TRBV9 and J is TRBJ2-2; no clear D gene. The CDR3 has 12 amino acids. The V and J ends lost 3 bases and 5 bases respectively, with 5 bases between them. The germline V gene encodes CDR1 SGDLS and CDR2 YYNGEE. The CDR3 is CASSEWTGELFF. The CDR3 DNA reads TGTGCCAGCAGCGAGTGGACCGGGGAGCTGTTTTTT.

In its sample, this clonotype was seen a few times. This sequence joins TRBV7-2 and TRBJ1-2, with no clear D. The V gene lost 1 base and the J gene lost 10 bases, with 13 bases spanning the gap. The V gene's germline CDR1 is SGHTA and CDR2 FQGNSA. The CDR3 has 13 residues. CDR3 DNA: TGTGCCAGCAGCTTAGGACTCCAGGTCTCCTACACCTTC. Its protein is CASSLGLQVSYTF. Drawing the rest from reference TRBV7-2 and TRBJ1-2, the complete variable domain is GAGVSQSPSNKVTEKGKDVELRCDPISGHTALYWYRQSLGQGLEFLIYFQGNSAPDKSGLPSDRFSAERTGGSVSTLTIQRTQQEDSAVYLCASSLGLQVSYTFGSGTRLTVV.

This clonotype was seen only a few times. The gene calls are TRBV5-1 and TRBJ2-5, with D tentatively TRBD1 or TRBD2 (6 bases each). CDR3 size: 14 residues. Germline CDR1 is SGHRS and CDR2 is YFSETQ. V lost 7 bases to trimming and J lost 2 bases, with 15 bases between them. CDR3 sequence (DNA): TGCGCCAGCGGAGGGGGGAGCGTTCAAGAGACCCAGTACTTC. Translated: CASGGGSVQETQYF.

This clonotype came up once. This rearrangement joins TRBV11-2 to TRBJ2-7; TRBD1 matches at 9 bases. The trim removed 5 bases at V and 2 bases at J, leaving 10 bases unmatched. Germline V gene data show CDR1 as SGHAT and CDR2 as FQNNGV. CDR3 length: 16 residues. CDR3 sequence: CASSIPGQGKTYEQYF. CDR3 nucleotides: TGTGCCAGCAGCATCCCGGGACAGGGTAAAACCTACGAGCAGTACTTC.

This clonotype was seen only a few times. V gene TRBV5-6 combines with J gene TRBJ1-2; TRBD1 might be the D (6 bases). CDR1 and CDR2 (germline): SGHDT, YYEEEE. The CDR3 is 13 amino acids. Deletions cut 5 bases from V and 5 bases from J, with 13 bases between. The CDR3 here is CASRADRIYGYTF. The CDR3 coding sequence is TGTGCCAGCAGGGCCGACAGGATATATGGCTACACCTTC.

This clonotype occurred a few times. The CDR3 bases are TGCAGCGCTCCGAGACCGGGACAGGGGAGAGATGAGCAGTTCTTC. Translated: CSAPRPGQGRDEQFF. The chain joins TRBV29-1 to TRBJ2-1, with 10 positions matching TRBD1. The length of the CDR3 is 15 residues. In germline, CDR1 is SQVTM, CDR2 ANQGSEA. Trimming at V came to 7 bases and at J to 8 bases, leaving 14 bases not matched to a gene.

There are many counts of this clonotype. CDR3 nucleotides: TGTGCCAGCAGCTTGAGGGTTCGCGGGGGCGAGCAGTTCTTC. Translation gives CASSLRVRGGEQFF. The chain recombines TRBV5-5 with TRBJ2-1, with D perhaps matching TRBD2 (7 bases). The CDR3 has 14 amino acids. Germline CDR1 is SGHKS and CDR2 is YYEKEE (reference sequence). With 1 base removed from V and 10 bases from J, the gap between germline ends came to 15 bases.

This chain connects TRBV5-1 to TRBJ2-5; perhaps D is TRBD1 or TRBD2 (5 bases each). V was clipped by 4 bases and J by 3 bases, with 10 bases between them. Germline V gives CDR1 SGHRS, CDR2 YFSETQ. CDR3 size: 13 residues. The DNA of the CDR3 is TGCGCCAGCAGCGGGGGACGGAAAGAGACCCAGTACTTC. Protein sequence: CASSGGRKETQYF.

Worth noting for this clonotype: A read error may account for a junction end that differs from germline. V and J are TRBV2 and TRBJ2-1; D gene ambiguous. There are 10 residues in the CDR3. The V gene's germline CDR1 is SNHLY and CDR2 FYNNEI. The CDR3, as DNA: TGTGCCACCAGTTTGGGTCCCCAGTTCTTC. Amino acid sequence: CATSLGPQFF.

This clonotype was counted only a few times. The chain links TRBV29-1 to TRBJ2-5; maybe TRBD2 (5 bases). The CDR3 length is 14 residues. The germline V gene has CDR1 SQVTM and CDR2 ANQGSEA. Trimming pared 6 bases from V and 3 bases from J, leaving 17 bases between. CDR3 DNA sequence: TGCAGCGTCGAGCCGGGAACTAAAAAAGAGACCCAGTACTTC. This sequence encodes CSVEPGTKKETQYF. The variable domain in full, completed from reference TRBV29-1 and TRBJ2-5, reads SAVISQKPSRDICQRGTSLTIQCQVDSQVTMMFWYRQQPGQSLTLIATANQGSEATYESGFVIDKFPISRPNLTFSTLTVSNMSPEDSSIYLCSVEPGTKKETQYFGPGTRLLVL.

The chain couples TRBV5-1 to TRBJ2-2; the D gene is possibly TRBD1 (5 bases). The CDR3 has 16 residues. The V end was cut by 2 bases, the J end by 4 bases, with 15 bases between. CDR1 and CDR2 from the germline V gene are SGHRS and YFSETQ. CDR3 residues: CASSLAQGAGTGELFF. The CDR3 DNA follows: TGCGCCAGCAGCTTAGCGCAAGGGGCTGGCACCGGGGAGCTGTTTTTT.

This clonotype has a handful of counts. CDR3 region: CATSDPSLAGIGELFF. In nucleotides, the CDR3 is TGTGCCACCAGTGATCCCTCACTAGCGGGGATCGGGGAGCTGTTTTTT. The J gene is TRBJ2-2, the V gene TRBV24-1, with 10 bases that match TRBD2. Looked up from germline, CDR1 is KGHDR and CDR2 is SFDVKD. This CDR3 contains 16 residues. The J segment lost 7 bases and the V segment lost 3 bases, leaving 7 bases of the junction unmatched.

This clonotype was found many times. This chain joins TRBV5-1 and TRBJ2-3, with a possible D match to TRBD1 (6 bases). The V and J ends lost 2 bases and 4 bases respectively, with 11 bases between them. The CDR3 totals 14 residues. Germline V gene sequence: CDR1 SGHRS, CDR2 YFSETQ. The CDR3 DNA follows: TGCGCCAGCAGCTTTTGGGGGCCACCAGATACGCAGTATTTT. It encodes CASSFWGPPDTQYF.

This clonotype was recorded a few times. For the CDR3, the DNA is TGTGCCAGCAGTGGAGGGGGGGCCTCCGATACGCAGTATTTT. It encodes CASSGGGASDTQYF. The rearrangement links TRBV28 to TRBJ2-3; perhaps TRBD2 as D (7 bases). The germline V gene has CDR1 MDHEN and CDR2 SYDVKM. Trimming took off 5 bases at V and 6 bases at J, with 15 bases between the two ends. The CDR3 is 14 amino acids. Filled out from reference TRBV28 and TRBJ2-3, the complete variable domain reads DVKVTQSSRYLVKRTGEKVFLECVQDMDHENMFWYRQDPGLGLRLIYFSYDVKMKEKGDIPEGYSVSREKKERFSLILESASTNQTSMYLCASSGGGASDTQYFGPGTRLTVL.

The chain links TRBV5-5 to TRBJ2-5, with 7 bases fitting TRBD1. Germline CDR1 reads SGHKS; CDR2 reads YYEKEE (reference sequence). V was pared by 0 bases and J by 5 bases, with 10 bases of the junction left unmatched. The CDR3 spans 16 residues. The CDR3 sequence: CASSLGDSPVWETQYF. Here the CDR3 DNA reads TGTGCCAGCAGCTTGGGGGACAGCCCTGTGTGGGAGACCCAGTACTTC.

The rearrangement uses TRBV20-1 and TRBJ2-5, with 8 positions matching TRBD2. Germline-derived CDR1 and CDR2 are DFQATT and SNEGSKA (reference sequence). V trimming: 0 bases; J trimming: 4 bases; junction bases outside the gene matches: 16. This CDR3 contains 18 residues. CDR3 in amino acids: CSARDPSGEAGARETQYF. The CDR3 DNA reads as TGCAGTGCTAGAGACCCCTCGGGGGAAGCGGGAGCGAGAGAGACCCAGTACTTC.

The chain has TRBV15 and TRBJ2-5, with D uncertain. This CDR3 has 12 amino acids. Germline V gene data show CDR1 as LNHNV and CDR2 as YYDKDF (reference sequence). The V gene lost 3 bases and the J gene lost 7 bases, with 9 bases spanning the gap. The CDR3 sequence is CATSRPPGTQYF. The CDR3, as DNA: TGTGCCACCAGCAGGCCCCCAGGGACCCAGTACTTC.

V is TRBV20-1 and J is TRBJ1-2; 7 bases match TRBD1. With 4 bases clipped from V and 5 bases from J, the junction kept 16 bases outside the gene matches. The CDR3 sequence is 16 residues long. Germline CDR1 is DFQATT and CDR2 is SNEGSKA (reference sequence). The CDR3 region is CSAKGFRQGAEYGYTF. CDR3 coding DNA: TGCAGTGCTAAGGGTTTTCGACAGGGTGCGGAGTATGGCTACACCTTC.